Listed here are 23 T cell receptor beta chains from one sample, sequenced in a study of shared clonotypes between healthy human individuals. Measured with immunoSEQ multiplex PCR; TCRdb has only the in-frame clones, and not every one. Of 1,500,000 or so clones listed, roughly 96% are singletons. Sequences were obtained from naive CD4+ T cells sorted from blood. Subset indicated: CD45RA+ positively selected. These receptors were taken from a man aged 30 to 39 in good health.

The chain employs TRBV10-3 and TRBJ2-5, with 10 bases fitting TRBD2. Germline CDR1 and CDR2: ENHRY and SYGVKD. The length of the CDR3 is 16 residues. After removal of 0 bases from V and 4 bases from J, the junction contained 5 bases not matched to a gene. CDR3 in DNA: TGTGCCATCAGTGAGTCGGCTAGCGGGAGAATAGAGACCCAGTACTTC. It encodes CAISESASGRIETQYF.

The chain is built from TRBV27 and TRBJ2-2; D is unclear. The CDR3 length is 16 residues. Looked up from germline, CDR1 is MNHEY and CDR2 is SMNVEV (reference sequence). Trimming removed 7 bases from V and 0 bases from J, with 15 bases in between. The CDR3, as DNA: TGTGCCAGCAATCCCTGGGGTAGGGCGAACACCGGGGAGCTGTTTTTT. Amino acids: CASNPWGRANTGELFF.

The J gene is TRBJ2-7, the V gene TRBV29-1, with 10 bases matching TRBD2. This CDR3 has 14 residues. Germline CDR1 is SQVTM and CDR2 is ANQGSEA. The V and J ends lost 7 bases and 1 base, in that order; junction bases with no gene match: 7. DNA of the CDR3: TGCAGCGCAGCGGGAGGGAAAGGTTCCTACGAGCAGTACTTC. Translating it yields CSAAGGKGSYEQYF.

The V and J genes are TRBV7-3 and TRBJ2-6; possible D gene TRBD2, 6 bases. The CDR3 covers 17 residues. CDR1 SGHTA and CDR2 FQGTGA come from the germline V gene. Between the trimmed V and J ends, which lost 2 bases and 3 bases, there was a span of 14 bases. This CDR3 reads CASSLEKRGGGANVLTF. CDR3 in DNA: TGTGCCAGCAGCTTAGAGAAAAGGGGAGGTGGGGCCAACGTCCTGACTTTC.

The chain combines TRBV2 with TRBJ1-2; 9 bases map to TRBD1. The V and J ends lost 7 bases and 7 bases, in that order; junction bases with no gene match: 10. The length of the CDR3 is 14 residues. The germline V gene has CDR1 SNHLY and CDR2 FYNNEI. The CDR3 nucleotides read TGTGCCAGCACCCAAGGGACAGGGCTCGGTGGCTACACCTTC. It is translated as CASTQGTGLGGYTF.

As to this clone: Other DNA sequences in this sample translate to the same CDR3. The CDR3 loop is CASSSGQYNEQFF. Here the CDR3 DNA reads TGTGCCAGCAGCTCGGGACAGTACAATGAGCAGTTCTTC. This chain connects TRBV11-3 to TRBJ2-1; TRBD1 aligns across 7 bases. V shed 4 bases, J shed 4 bases, and the junction held 1 base outside the gene matches. CDR3 length equals 13 residues. Germline CDR1 is SGHNT and CDR2 is YENEEA. The whole variable domain, filled in from reference TRBV11-3 and TRBJ2-1, reads EAGVVQSPRYKIIEKKQPVAFWCNPISGHNTLYWYLQNLGQGPELLIRYENEEAVDDSQLPKDRFSAERLKGVDSTLKIQPAELGDSAVYLCASSSGQYNEQFFGPGTRLTVL.

The chain carries TRBV5-6 and TRBJ2-7, with D unresolved. CDR3 length: 12 residues. V dropped 2 bases and J dropped 2 bases, with 5 bases sitting between them. The germline V gene has CDR1 SGHDT and CDR2 YYEEEE. The CDR3: CASSFEPYEQYF. As DNA, the CDR3 is TGTGCCAGCAGCTTCGAACCCTACGAGCAGTACTTC.

The chain is built from TRBV27 and TRBJ1-4; D uncertain. The CDR3 consists of 11 residues. The V gene lost 6 bases and the J gene lost 8 bases, with 7 bases spanning the gap. The germline CDR1 and CDR2 sequences are MNHEY and SMNVEV (reference sequence). CDR3 in amino acids: CASRTGEKLFF. The CDR3 DNA reads TGTGCCAGCAGAACGGGGGAAAAACTGTTTTTT.

V gene TRBV19 combines with J gene TRBJ2-3, with D hard to call. CDR1 LNHDA and CDR2 SQIVND come from the germline V gene (reference sequence). This CDR3 spans 11 amino acids. V dropped 8 bases and J dropped 4 bases, with 7 bases sitting between them. The CDR3 DNA reads as TGTGCCAGTGGTTGGGCAGATACGCAGTATTTT. Protein product: CASGWADTQYF. The full variable domain, rest sourced from reference TRBV19 and TRBJ2-3, is DGGITQSPKYLFRKEGQNVTLSCEQNLNHDAMYWYRQDPGQGLRLIYYSQIVNDFQKGDIAEGYSVSREKKESFPLTVTSAQKNPTAFYLCASGWADTQYFGPGTRLTVL.

The chain carries TRBV5-1 and TRBJ2-7; 9 bases fit TRBD1. Germline V gene sequence: CDR1 SGHRS, CDR2 YFSETQ. The CDR3 contains 14 residues. Trimming took 5 bases from V and 2 from J; bases not matched to a gene: 5. The chain's CDR3 is CASRRDRGTYEQYF. For the CDR3, the DNA is TGCGCCAGCAGACGTGACAGGGGGACCTACGAGCAGTACTTC.

The chain couples TRBV28 to TRBJ2-1; D is undetermined. Trimming left V 3 bases short and J 13 bases short, with 13 bases between. Germline V gives CDR1 MDHEN, CDR2 SYDVKM. The CDR3 sequence is 12 residues long. CDR3 loop: CASSLGSSTQFF. CDR3 DNA: TGTGCCAGCAGTTTGGGCAGCTCTACACAGTTCTTC. The full variable domain, completed using reference TRBV28 and TRBJ2-1, is DVKVTQSSRYLVKRTGEKVFLECVQDMDHENMFWYRQDPGLGLRLIYFSYDVKMKEKGDIPEGYSVSREKKERFSLILESASTNQTSMYLCASSLGSSTQFFGPGTRLTVL.

The rearrangement joins TRBV2 to TRBJ2-6; a weak D match, TRBD2 (6 bases). The CDR3 contains 15 residues. The V gene lost 6 bases and the J gene lost 2 bases, with 11 bases spanning the gap. The germline V gene encodes CDR1 SNHLY and CDR2 FYNNEI. CDR3 loop: CASSERGTGANVLTF. The CDR3 DNA is TGTGCCAGCAGCGAACGGGGGACTGGGGCCAACGTCCTGACTTTC. Together with reference TRBV2 and TRBJ2-6, the CDR3 gives the full variable domain: EPEVTQTPSHQVTQMGQEVILRCVPISNHLYFYWYRQILGQKVEFLVSFYNNEISEKSEIFDDQFSVERPDGSNFTLKIRSTKLEDSAMYFCASSERGTGANVLTFGAGSRLTVL.

The rearrangement joins TRBV7-3 to TRBJ2-3; D gene unclear. V lost 1 base, J lost 6 bases, and 14 bases lay in between. Germline V CDR1 and CDR2: SGHTA, FQGTGA. This CDR3 contains 15 residues. CDR3 sequence (DNA): TGTGCCAGCAGCTTAAACGGCGAAAAAGGGGATACGCAGTATTTT. Its protein is CASSLNGEKGDTQYF.

This chain uses TRBV5-1 with TRBJ2-5; no reliable D call. The CDR3 runs 14 residues. Germline values: CDR1 SGHRS, CDR2 YFSETQ. The V gene lost 0 bases and the J gene lost 2 bases, with 8 bases spanning the gap. The CDR3 DNA follows: TGCGCCAGCAGCTTGGAGGTAGTACAAGAGACCCAGTACTTC. Translated: CASSLEVVQETQYF.

This clone was recorded once. The CDR3 coding sequence is TGTGCCAGCAGCCAGACTAGTATCGGGGAGACCCAGTACTTC. Amino acid sequence: CASSQTSIGETQYF. The chain links TRBV7-7 to TRBJ2-5, with D tentatively TRBD2 (6 bases). Germline values: CDR1 SSHAT, CDR2 FNYEAQ (reference sequence). The length of the CDR3 is 14 residues. The ends were cut back, 5 bases at V and 5 bases at J, with 15 bases in the middle.

The chain uses TRBV28 and TRBJ1-5; D is perhaps TRBD1 (6 bases). V gave up 4 bases and J gave up 2 bases, with 15 bases separating them. Per the germline V gene, CDR1 is MDHEN and CDR2 is SYDVKM. The CDR3 is 16 residues long. This CDR3 is CASSSSQGFGNQPQHF. DNA for the CDR3: TGTGCCAGCAGTTCATCTCAGGGGTTTGGCAATCAGCCCCAGCATTTT.

This clone came up once. This chain links TRBV29-1 with TRBJ2-3; D is uncertain. The CDR3 is 14 residues long. Germline assignment: CDR1 SQVTM and CDR2 ANQGSEA. With 3 bases removed from V and 0 bases from J, the gap between germline ends came to 10 bases. This CDR3 reads CSVDGLTSTDTQYF. CDR3 DNA: TGCAGCGTTGACGGTCTCACTAGCACAGATACGCAGTATTTT.

This clone has only one observation. Additional DNA sequences in this sample encode the identical CDR3. The rearrangement uses TRBV7-3 and TRBJ2-5; D is ambiguous. Per germline, CDR1 SGHTA and CDR2 FQGTGA. The CDR3 runs to 14 residues. Trimming cost V 2 bases and J 5 bases, with 12 bases left between them. CDR3 amino acids: CASSLGGSQETQYF. In DNA, the CDR3 is TGTGCCAGCAGCTTAGGCGGCAGTCAGGAGACCCAGTACTTC.

Of note for this clone: Other DNA sequences in this specimen translate into the identical CDR3. The gene calls are TRBV27 and TRBJ2-3; D is undetermined. CDR1 and CDR2 (germline): MNHEY, SMNVEV (reference sequence). V dropped 4 bases and J dropped 1 base, with 3 bases sitting between them. CDR3 length equals 12 residues. DNA of the CDR3: TGTGCCAGCAGTTCTCGCACAGATACGCAGTATTTT. Its protein product is CASSSRTDTQYF.

This chain links TRBV5-1 with TRBJ2-7; no clear D. Trimming left V 0 bases short and J 0 bases short, with 10 bases between. This CDR3 comprises 15 residues. Germline CDR1 SGHRS, CDR2 YFSETQ. The CDR3 region has the DNA TGCGCCAGCAGCTTGGCACTGGGCAGCTCCTACGAGCAGTACTTC. Its translation: CASSLALGSSYEQYF.

The V and J genes are TRBV19 and TRBJ2-2; D is possibly TRBD1 or TRBD2 (5 bases each). This CDR3 region has 13 residues. Trimming removed 3 bases at V and 6 bases at J, with 8 bases between. Per germline, CDR1 LNHDA and CDR2 SQIVND (reference sequence). The CDR3 DNA reads as TGTGCCAGTAGTATCCTGGGGGCCGGGGAGCTGTTTTTT. Translation: CASSILGAGELFF.

This chain connects TRBV5-6 to TRBJ2-7; 7 bases are a match to TRBD1. The ends lost 0 bases at V and 5 bases at J; junction bases unmatched: 8. CDR3 size: 15 residues. Germline V gene sequence: CDR1 SGHDT, CDR2 YYEEEE. CDR3 coding DNA: TGTGCCAGCAGCTTGGGGATGACAGGGACCGACGAGCAGTACTTC. Translating it yields CASSLGMTGTDEQYF.

V and J are TRBV2 and TRBJ1-5; a weak D match, TRBD1 (6 bases). CDR1 and CDR2 from the germline V gene are SNHLY and FYNNEI. Deletions cut 4 bases from V and 2 bases from J, with 12 bases between. The CDR3 spans 15 residues. CDR3 sequence: CASSVTRGGNQPQHF. The CDR3, as DNA: TGTGCCAGCAGTGTAACCAGGGGAGGCAATCAGCCCCAGCATTTT. The variable domain in full, with the rest retrieved from reference TRBV2 and TRBJ1-5, is EPEVTQTPSHQVTQMGQEVILRCVPISNHLYFYWYRQILGQKVEFLVSFYNNEISEKSEIFDDQFSVERPDGSNFTLKIRSTKLEDSAMYFCASSVTRGGNQPQHFGDGTRLSIL.